This TCR beta chain was obtained from a study of kidney transplant recipient with SARS-CoV-2 infection. The CDR3 runs 15 residues. Unmatched junction bases numbered 7, after V lost 3 bases and J lost 6 bases. Germline loops: CDR1 SEHNR, CDR2 FQNEAQ (reference sequence). As to this clonotype: This could be a read error, since a much larger clone is one nucleotide away.

One entry per CDR3 protein, called by TCRdb with MiXCR from the reads. This table holds 200,000 to 300,000 distinct CDR3 sequences, more than 25% found once. This receptor was taken from a male patient between 25 and 39 years old who had COVID-19 and was a kidney transplant recipient. These T cells may partly come from the graft donor. Here the sequenced sample was a blood sample, taken at baseline and on roughly day 110 from a kidney transplant recipient. The rearrangement uses TRBV7-9 and TRBJ2-2, with TRBD2 matching over 7 bases. The CDR3 DNA reads TGTGCCAGCAGCTTCTCTAGCGGCTACGCCGGGGAGCTGTTTTTT. Translation gives CASSFSSGYAGELFF.